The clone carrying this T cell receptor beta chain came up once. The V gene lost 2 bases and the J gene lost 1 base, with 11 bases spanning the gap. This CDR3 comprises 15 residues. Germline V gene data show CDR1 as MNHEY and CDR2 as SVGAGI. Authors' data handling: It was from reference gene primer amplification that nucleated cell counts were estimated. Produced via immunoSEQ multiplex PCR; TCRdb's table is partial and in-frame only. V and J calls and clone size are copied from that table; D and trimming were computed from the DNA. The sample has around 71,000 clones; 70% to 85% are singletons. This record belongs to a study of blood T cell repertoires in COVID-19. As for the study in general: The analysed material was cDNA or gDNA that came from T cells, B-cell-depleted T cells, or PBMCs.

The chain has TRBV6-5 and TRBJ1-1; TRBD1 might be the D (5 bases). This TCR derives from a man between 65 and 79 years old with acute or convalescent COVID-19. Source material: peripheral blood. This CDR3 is CASSYPGQENTEAFF. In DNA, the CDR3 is TGTGCCAGCAGTTACCCAGGACAAGAGAACACTGAAGCTTTCTTT.